This T cell receptor beta chain is from a study of shared clonotypes between healthy human individuals. Method: immunoSEQ multiplex PCR; TCRdb's copy keeps in-frame clones and lacks some. The table includes around 1.4 million clones, approximately 98.5% detected once. The CDR3 is 15 amino acids. Between the trimmed V and J ends, which lost 3 bases and 0 bases, there was a span of 9 bases. The germline V gene has CDR1 LNHDA and CDR2 SQIVND (reference sequence). The sequencing input was naive CD4+ T cells sorted from blood. The subset denotes: CD45RA+ positively selected. The source is a man aged 25 to 45 in good health. The V gene is TRBV19, the J gene TRBJ1-5; D is undetermined. DNA for the CDR3: TGTGCCAGTAGTATCGGGAGCACTAGCAATCAGCCCCAGCATTTT. This gives the protein CASSIGSTSNQPQHF.